The 14 T cell receptor beta chains below all came from one sample that was sequenced in a study of CD8+CD57+ T cells in acquired aplastic anemia. TCR beta VDJ combinations and CDR3 sequences were profiled from genomic DNA. TCRdb reprocessed the reads with MiXCR, giving one entry per CDR3 protein. The data contain roughly 150,000 distinct CDR3 sequences, about 48% of them singletons. Material: sorted CD4+, CD8+, or CD8+CD57+ T cells (not recorded which) from PBMCs. All receptors come from a human donor in good health.

V is TRBV10-3 and J is TRBJ2-7; 8 nucleotides agree with TRBD1. CDR3 size: 14 residues. Losses at the gene ends were 5 bases for V and 3 bases for J; bases not matched to a gene: 6. Germline CDR1 ENHRY, CDR2 SYGVKD. The CDR3: CAISRAGQGYEQYF. The CDR3 DNA is TGTGCCATCAGTAGGGCCGGACAGGGCTACGAGCAGTACTTC.

This clonotype was seen many times. The gene calls are TRBV10-3 and TRBJ2-7; TRBD1 matches at 8 bases. The CDR3 spans 13 residues. V trimming: 7 bases; J trimming: 3 bases; junction bases outside the gene matches: 5. Germline values: CDR1 ENHRY, CDR2 SYGVKD. For the CDR3, the DNA is TGTGCCATCACCGCGGGACAGGACTACGAGCAGTACTTC. Amino acid sequence: CAITAGQDYEQYF.

The rearrangement links TRBV20-1 to TRBJ2-1; D remains ambiguous. Trimming removed 1 base from V and 10 bases from J, with 11 bases in between. There are 12 residues in the CDR3. Germline V gives CDR1 DFQATT, CDR2 SNEGSKA (reference sequence). CDR3 nucleotides: TGCAGTGCTAGAGGAACCTACTTCGAGCAGTTCTTC. Its translation: CSARGTYFEQFF.

As concerns this clonotype: One junction end does not reproduce the germline sequence, and a read error may be involved. V is TRBV18 and J is TRBJ1-2; D is possibly TRBD1 (6 bases). Germline CDR1 and CDR2: KGHSH and LQKENI. The CDR3 loop spans 15 amino acids. The CDR3 region is CASSPTGALVDGHTF. CDR3 coding DNA: TGTGCCAGCTCACCGACGGGGGCGCTGGTAGATGGCCACACCTTC.

With regard to this clonotype: An end of the junction does not agree with germline; a read error may underlie this. V and J are TRBV7-2 and TRBJ1-4; TRBD1 matches at 7 bases. Germline CDR1 SGHTA, CDR2 FQGNSA. The CDR3 contains 15 residues. For the CDR3, the DNA is TGTGCCAGCAGCTTACAAGGACAGGTTGCTGAAAGACTGTTCTTT. Protein: CASSLQGQVAERLFF.

This clonotype has ten or more counts. The V and J genes are TRBV11-2 and TRBJ1-2; no clear D gene. Germline V gene sequence: CDR1 SGHAT, CDR2 FQNNGV. Deletions cut 2 bases from V and 3 bases from J, with 19 bases between. This CDR3 is 17 amino acids long. The CDR3 protein is CASSLTSRLGSDYGYTF. CDR3 DNA sequence: TGTGCCAGCAGCTTAACCAGCAGGTTGGGGTCGGACTATGGCTACACCTTC.

This clonotype was picked up one time. The chain has TRBV10-1 and TRBJ2-1, with D possibly TRBD2 on 7 matching bases. Germline V gene sequence: CDR1 WNHNN, CDR2 SYGVQD (reference sequence). The CDR3 loop spans 13 amino acids. V lost 6 bases and J lost 12, with 18 bases in between. CDR3 amino acids: CASSLEGGPGQFF. CDR3 in DNA: TGCGCCAGCAGCTTAGAGGGGGGGCCCGGGCAGTTCTTC.

This chain uses TRBV10-2 with TRBJ2-7; the match to TRBD1 covers 9 bases. The V segment lost 6 bases and the J segment 2 bases; nucleotides outside the gene matches: 5. Per the germline V gene, CDR1 is WSHSY and CDR2 is SAAADI. CDR3 length: 14 amino acids. CDR3 sequence reads: CASRKGQGTYEQYF. In nucleotides, the CDR3 is TGCGCCAGCAGGAAGGGACAGGGAACCTACGAGCAGTACTTC.

This chain connects TRBV7-2 to TRBJ2-7; 7 positions match TRBD1. CDR3 size: 15 residues. Germline V gives CDR1 SGHTA, CDR2 FQGNSA. V dropped 0 bases and J dropped 0; count of bases not matched to a gene: 2. The CDR3 region has the DNA TGTGCCAGCAGCTTAGCACGGGACAGCTCCTACGAGCAGTACTTC. As protein: CASSLARDSSYEQYF.

The genes are TRBV27 and TRBJ2-3; 11 bases match TRBD2. The germline gives CDR1 MNHEY, CDR2 SMNVEV (reference sequence). V lost 3 bases, J lost 5 bases, and 4 bases stayed unmatched. The CDR3 runs to 15 residues. For the CDR3, the DNA is TGTGCCAGCAGTTTCACTAGCGGGGGTGTAGATACGCAGTATTTT. Protein: CASSFTSGGVDTQYF.

The chain has TRBV2 and TRBJ1-5; possibly TRBD1 for D (6 bases). Per germline, CDR1 SNHLY and CDR2 FYNNEI. The CDR3 runs 14 residues. The ends were cut back, 5 bases at V and 6 bases at J, with 14 bases in the middle. The CDR3 loop reads CASSIPGARQPQHF. CDR3 in DNA: TGTGCCAGCAGTATCCCAGGGGCGCGTCAGCCCCAGCATTTT.

Turning to this clonotype: A much larger clone sits a single nucleotide away, making a read error possible. V gene TRBV6-5 combines with J gene TRBJ2-7; no clear D gene. The germline gives CDR1 MNHEY, CDR2 SVGAGI. The CDR3 is 15 residues long. The CDR3 DNA is TGTGCCAGCGGTTACTCGCGCCGGCAAGCCTACGAGCAGTACTTC. This encodes CASGYSRRQAYEQYF.

This clonotype was counted at least ten times. V gene TRBV20-1 combines with J gene TRBJ1-5, with D possibly matching TRBD1 (6 bases). V was pared by 1 base and J by 6 bases, with 16 bases between. CDR3 length equals 15 residues. CDR1 is DFQATT and CDR2 is SNEGSKA in the germline V gene (reference sequence). CDR3 sequence: CSARGASGAGQPQHF. The CDR3, as DNA: TGCAGTGCTAGAGGTGCGTCGGGGGCAGGTCAGCCCCAGCATTTT.

This rearrangement joins TRBV25-1 to TRBJ2-5; 10 bases agree with TRBD2. The CDR3 has 16 amino acids. Germline CDR1 MGHDK, CDR2 SYGVNS. With 4 bases clipped from V and 4 bases from J, the junction kept 9 bases outside the gene matches. DNA for the CDR3: TGTGCCAGCAGTGCTGGACAGCGGGGGGGCCTAGAGACCCAGTACTTC. Its translation is CASSAGQRGGLETQYF.